This TCR beta chain was recorded in a study of graft-versus-host responses after intestinal transplantation (dated by TCRdb to the early 2020s). General notes on the study: The transplants that recipients got were multivisceral, liver-intestinal, or isolated intestinal. The cohort enrolled around 25 intestinal transplant recipients including one retransplant, and 3 patients lacking pretransplant specimens were excluded. Instead of going to the commercial service, samples from a few later patients were sequenced in-house on an Illumina MiSeq and processed with MiXCR. All recipients received anti-thymocyte globulin induction followed by maintenance tacrolimus and steroids for roughly 3 years. Graft-versus-host and host-versus-graft alloreactive T cell clones were tracked in the graft, circulation and bone marrow after intestinal transplantation using bulk TCR-beta CDR3 sequencing. Donor T cell macrochimerism was defined as a peak of at least 4% donor T cells among recipient peripheral blood mononuclear cells. To identify alloreactive clones, pre-transplant mixed lymphocyte reaction products were sequenced and compared with unstimulated pre-transplant donor and recipient T cells. Overall study results and their limits: In patients with donor T cell macrochimerism, the allografts had high GvH to HvG T cell clonal ratios. Early after transplant, peak levels of circulating GvH clones were found to be associated with declines in HvG clones. Conclusions were limited by the relatively low number and heterogeneity of intestinal transplant patients. GvH clones turned up in recipient bone marrow, with some appearing earlier in ileal mucosa or blood, a pattern consistent with an intestinal mucosal origin.

CDR1 and CDR2 (KGHSH, LQKENI) derive from the germline V gene. The cysteine opens and the phenylalanine closes a CDR3 of 14 amino acids. Here the CDR3 DNA is all that survives: 42 bases in frame from base 1. Compared with germline, V lacks 3 bases and J lacks 5 bases; bases without a gene match: 3. Blood samples were collected up to 4 times in the first month after transplant and then at least monthly when available. With respect to this clone: The target of this receptor is not known. Base qualities are not at hand, and no much larger clone is one base apart. Other DNA sequences of this sample code for an identical CDR3.

The receptor library was made with the immunoSEQ multiplex PCR assay. For most patients, high-throughput TCR-beta CDR3 sequencing of genomic DNA was performed by Adaptive Biotechnologies. The source study handled its data this way. Adaptive's ImmunoSEQ software was the source of the TCR sequencing data for approximately 18 patients, while a few other patients were processed with MiXCR and VDJtools. CDR3 nucleotide sequences shared between donor and recipient were removed because the origin of such sequences could not be assigned. To count as alloreactive, a clone needed at least 2-fold expansion over unstimulated cells and a minimum CFSE-low frequency of 0.002% (template counts) or 0.001% (read counts). Clones were considered mappable if detected in sequenced pre-transplant spleen, lymph node, or MLR CFSE-low populations of the donor or recipient. Cumulative frequency of alloreactive clones was calculated as a percentage of all sequences weighted by copy number. As stored in TCRdb, this immuneACCESS dataset retains in-frame rearrangements with V and J assigned. A fraction of the clones does not appear; measured against another copy, unresolved V genes explain less than half of the discrepancy, and the remainder lacks a known reason. The V and J calls and clone size were taken over from that table, and D and trimming were inferred from the DNA. In all, the sample holds 50,000 or so clones, and approximately 90% of those were seen once. The ten largest clones represent approximately 2.9% of the sample.

Sequenced here: PBMCs, sampled about 120 days after intestinal transplantation. The chain was built from TRBV18 and TRBJ1-4; the junction holds 7 bases that match TRBD1. The TCR comes from a human patient who received an intestinal transplant, so some T cells may come from the graft donor. CDR3 protein: CASSPGQANEKLFF. The nucleotides read TGTGCCAGCTCACCCGGACAGGCAAATGAAAAACTGTTTTTT. With the portions outside the CDR3 filled from the reference TRBV18 and TRBJ1-4 genes, the complete variable region becomes NAGVMQNPRHLVRRRGQEARLRCSPMKGHSHVYWYRQLPEEGLKFMVYLQKENIIDESGMPKERFSAEFPKEGPSILRIQQVVRGDSAAYFCASSPGQANEKLFFGSGTQLSVL.